The T cell receptor (beta chain) under discussion was sequenced for a study of T cell responses to AZD1222 COVID-19 vaccine. Study at large: Doses given second, at about 4 or about 12 weeks, were pooled.

Sequencing used immunoSEQ multiplex PCR; TCRdb keeps in-frame clones, though not all of them. This table holds fewer than 110,000 clones, 91% found once. With 4 bases clipped from V and 9 bases from J, the junction kept 9 bases outside the gene matches. Germline CDR1 reads SEHNR; CDR2 reads FQNEAQ (reference sequence). This CDR3 comprises 14 residues. Study-level findings and limits: Donors, mostly white British, included more females; clonal diversity was possibly underestimated. Only after the peak T cell response were repertoires sampled.

On this clone: Its antigen is as yet unknown.

The rearrangement joins TRBV7-9 to TRBJ2-7; the match to TRBD1 covers 10 bases. The sequencing here drew on peripheral blood, taken on day 0 of AZD1222 vaccination. The clonotype comes from an adult in good health. CDR3 sequence reads: CASSYGTGDLRQYF. In DNA, the CDR3 is TGTGCCAGCAGCTACGGGACAGGGGACCTCCGGCAGTACTTC.